This TCR beta chain was sequenced for a study of OX40 agonist ivuxolimab in advanced cancers. Whole-study results and caveats: The expanded peripheral T cells' antigen specificity was not determined.

Some clones are missing from TCRdb's copy, which holds only in-frame ones; the method was immunoSEQ multiplex PCR. The sample gives some 62,000 clones, approximately 80% of which show up once; 3.7% is in the top ten. Trimming took 8 bases from V and 6 from J; bases not matched to a gene: 8. Germline V gives CDR1 SNHLY, CDR2 FYNNEI. This CDR3 has 15 amino acids. Remarks on this clone: Its antigen remains unidentified.

The source of this sequence is an adult with an advanced solid tumor such as melanoma, head and neck, liver or kidney cancer. The chain recombines TRBV2 with TRBJ2-3; TRBD2 matches at 13 bases. The sample consisted of CD4+ or CD8+ T cells sorted from blood, taken in a trial of the OX40 agonist ivuxolimab. The CDR3 sequence is CASHRTSGSSDTQYF. In DNA form, the CDR3 reads TGTGCCAGCCACCGGACTAGCGGGAGTAGCGATACGCAGTATTTT.